The 18 T cell receptor beta chains below were found in one sample sequenced in a study of shared clonotypes between healthy human individuals. TCRdb's copy holds only in-frame clones and misses some; the assay was immunoSEQ multiplex PCR. The top ten clones hold approximately 0.13% of a sample with around 2.1 million clones, almost 96% of them seen once. The sample comprised naive CD4+ T cells sorted from blood. The subset here: CD45RA+ positively selected. The receptor set was obtained from a man between 18 and 35 years old in good health.

The chain employs TRBV25-1 and TRBJ2-3; 11 bases align to TRBD2. The CDR3 sequence is 16 residues long. Unmatched junction bases numbered 1, after V lost 2 bases and J lost 0 bases. The germline gives CDR1 MGHDK, CDR2 SYGVNS. The CDR3 DNA follows: TGTGCCAGCAGTGAAGGGACTAGCGGTAGCACAGATACGCAGTATTTT. Translation: CASSEGTSGSTDTQYF.

With respect to this clone: Other DNA sequences in the sample encode the same CDR3. CDR3 sequence: CASSRQGRNSPLHF. CDR3 DNA sequence: TGTGCCAGCAGTAGACAGGGAAGGAATTCACCCCTCCACTTT. The chain has TRBV6-5 and TRBJ1-6; 7 positions match TRBD1. The V and J ends lost 5 bases and 7 bases, in that order; junction bases with no gene match: 5. In germline, CDR1 is MNHEY, CDR2 SVGAGI. The CDR3 length is 14 residues.

In regard to this clone: Other DNA sequences in the sample encode the same CDR3. The chain combines TRBV5-1 with TRBJ2-3; possibly TRBD1 for D (6 bases). Germline lookup yields CDR1 SGHRS and CDR2 YFSETQ. V lost 0 bases, J lost 0 bases, and 8 bases lay in between. This CDR3 contains 15 residues. CDR3 in amino acids: CASSLGGQSTDTQYF. CDR3 nucleotide sequence: TGCGCCAGCAGCTTGGGCGGACAGAGCACAGATACGCAGTATTTT.

This chain links TRBV19 with TRBJ1-2, with TRBD1 matching 7 bases. In germline, CDR1 is LNHDA, CDR2 SQIVND (reference sequence). With V trimmed by 4 bases and J by 4 bases, 6 bases remained unmatched. The CDR3 runs to 14 residues. DNA of the CDR3: TGTGCCAGTAGTACGGGACAGATTTTCTATGGCTACACCTTC. It is translated as CASSTGQIFYGYTF.

The chain combines TRBV11-2 with TRBJ1-3; possibly TRBD1 for D (5 bases). CDR3 size: 15 residues. CDR1 SGHAT and CDR2 FQNNGV come from the germline V gene. Trimming left V 1 base short and J 4 bases short, with 11 bases between. CDR3 amino acids: CASSLVFGTGNTIYF. Here the CDR3 DNA reads TGTGCCAGCAGCTTAGTATTCGGGACCGGAAACACCATATATTTT.

This chain joins TRBV4-3 and TRBJ2-5; D not certain. CDR3 size: 13 residues. Looked up from germline, CDR1 is LGHNA and CDR2 is YSLEER. Trimming took 1 base from V and 4 from J, leaving 7 bases between them. The CDR3 loop is CASSQVMGETQYF. The CDR3 nucleotides read TGCGCCAGCAGCCAAGTAATGGGAGAGACCCAGTACTTC.

The chain has TRBV18 and TRBJ1-2, with D unclear. The CDR3 contains 16 residues. Trimming pared 3 bases from V and 0 bases from J, leaving 14 bases between. Germline CDR1 and CDR2: KGHSH and LQKENI. CDR3 DNA: TGTGCCAGCTCACCCCCAGGCCGCTATCCTAACTATGGCTACACCTTC. This sequence encodes CASSPPGRYPNYGYTF. The full variable domain, with the rest looked up from reference TRBV18 and TRBJ1-2, is NAGVMQNPRHLVRRRGQEARLRCSPMKGHSHVYWYRQLPEEGLKFMVYLQKENIIDESGMPKERFSAEFPKEGPSILRIQQVVRGDSAAYFCASSPPGRYPNYGYTFGSGTRLTVV.

As DNA, the CDR3 is TGTGCCAGCAGCTTAGGGGCTGGGCTCAACGGGGAGCTGTTTTTT. It yields the protein CASSLGAGLNGELFF. The J gene is TRBJ2-2, the V gene TRBV7-8; D call uncertain. Germline V gene data show CDR1 as SGHVS and CDR2 as FQNEAQ. V was trimmed by 1 base and J by 7 bases, leaving 13 bases between them. The CDR3 loop spans 15 amino acids.

Concerning this clone itself: This same CDR3 is encoded by further DNA sequences in the sample. V and J are TRBV30 and TRBJ1-6; D unclear. The V gene lost 4 bases and the J gene lost 0 bases, with 4 bases spanning the gap. The CDR3 sequence is 13 residues long. The germline CDR1 and CDR2 sequences are GTSNPN and SVGIG (reference sequence). The CDR3 sequence: CAWTSSYNSPLHF. As DNA, the CDR3 is TGTGCCTGGACCTCCTCCTATAATTCACCCCTCCACTTT.

This clone was picked up a small number of times. This sample includes further DNA sequences coding for the same CDR3. This chain uses TRBV2 with TRBJ2-7; TRBD1 aligns across 9 bases. The CDR3 is 12 amino acids. V gave up 6 bases and J gave up 3 bases; unmatched junction bases: 0. Germline V lookup: CDR1 SNHLY, CDR2 FYNNEI. The DNA of the CDR3 is TGTGCCAGCAGGACAGGGGGCTACGAGCAGTACTTC. Translating it yields CASRTGGYEQYF.

The V and J genes are TRBV30 and TRBJ1-2; perhaps TRBD1 as D (6 bases). V lost 5 bases and J 2 bases, leaving 21 bases between the germline ends. Germline V lookup: CDR1 GTSNPN, CDR2 SVGIG (reference sequence). The CDR3 length is 16 residues. The CDR3 loop is CAWGRDIPSGNYGYTF. The CDR3 DNA follows: TGTGCCTGGGGGAGGGACATCCCCTCGGGGAACTATGGCTACACCTTC.

The chain joins TRBV29-1 to TRBJ2-1; 8 positions agree with TRBD1. The CDR3 runs 14 residues. The germline V gene encodes CDR1 SQVTM and CDR2 ANQGSEA. V lost 7 bases and J lost 0; bases outside the gene matches: 5. In nucleotides, the CDR3 is TGCAGCGCCCTGGGACAGGCCTCCTACAATGAGCAGTTCTTC. Its translation is CSALGQASYNEQFF.

This rearrangement joins TRBV4-1 to TRBJ1-2; perhaps TRBD1 as D (6 bases). The CDR3 loop spans 14 amino acids. From germline, CDR1 is MGHRA and CDR2 YSYEKL. V lost 1 base, J lost 2 bases, and 8 bases lay in between. The CDR3 spells CASSQGTANYGYTF. The CDR3 DNA follows: TGCGCCAGCAGCCAAGGGACAGCCAACTATGGCTACACCTTC.

This clone was seen a single time. DNA for the CDR3: TGTGCCAGCAGCCCAAACAGGGTTAGCAATCAGCCCCAGCATTTT. Its translation is CASSPNRVSNQPQHF. This chain links TRBV16 with TRBJ1-5; D may be TRBD1 (6 bases). The CDR3 covers 15 residues. V was shortened by 4 bases and J by 0 bases, with 10 bases between the two germline ends. Germline V gives CDR1 KGHSY, CDR2 FQNENV. Variable domain in full (rest from reference TRBV16 and TRBJ1-5): GEEVAQTPKHLVRGEGQKAKLYCAPIKGHSYVFWYQQVLKNEFKFLISFQNENVFDETGMPKERFSAKCLPNSPCSLEIQATKLEDSAVYFCASSPNRVSNQPQHFGDGTRLSIL.

The chain carries TRBV30 and TRBJ1-5; D gene unclear. From germline, CDR1 is GTSNPN and CDR2 SVGIG (reference sequence). Trimming took 1 base from V and 3 from J, leaving 10 bases between them. The CDR3 has 14 residues. The CDR3 DNA reads TGTGCCTGGAGTGGGGCCAATATCAATCAGCCCCAGCATTTT. It is translated as CAWSGANINQPQHF.

The chain couples TRBV5-4 to TRBJ2-7; 14 nucleotides agree with TRBD2. Germline trimming cut 3 bases from V and 4 bases from J; bases unmatched to any gene: 6. This CDR3 is 16 amino acids long. In germline, CDR1 is SGHNT, CDR2 YYREEE (reference sequence). CDR3 nucleotide sequence: TGTGCCAGCAGCTCCCGGACTAGCGGGGGGTTATACGAGCAGTACTTC. Its translation: CASSSRTSGGLYEQYF.

The rearrangement uses TRBV15 and TRBJ1-2, with 8 bases lining up with TRBD1. The J segment lost 2 bases and the V segment lost 1 base, leaving 3 bases of the junction unmatched. This CDR3 is built from 15 residues. In germline, CDR1 is LNHNV, CDR2 YYDKDF (reference sequence). CDR3 sequence (DNA): TGTGCCACCAGCAGAGCACAGGGGGGGAACTATGGCTACACCTTC. Translated: CATSRAQGGNYGYTF.

This chain links TRBV30 with TRBJ1-4; 7 bases are a match to TRBD1. The V gene end was trimmed by 0 bases and the J gene end by 8 bases; junction bases not matched to a gene: 3. CDR1 is GTSNPN, CDR2 SVGIG, per germline (reference sequence). The CDR3 sequence is 13 residues long. The CDR3 sequence is CAWSVVRGEKLFF. CDR3 bases: TGTGCCTGGAGTGTAGTCAGGGGGGAAAAACTGTTTTTT.